This T cell receptor (beta chain) is from a study of blood T cell repertoires in COVID-19. About the research overall: Samples of COVID-19 (acute and convalescent) were obtained from the United States, Italy and Spain.

Trimming cost V 4 bases and J 3 bases; bases outside gene matches: 5. Germline CDR1 reads KGHSH; CDR2 reads LQKENI. This CDR3 region has 14 residues. The assay was immunoSEQ multiplex PCR, and TCRdb's table has in-frame clones only and misses some. The table lists over 85,000 clones, roughly nine tenths of them singletons. V is TRBV18 and J is TRBJ2-7; 8 positions match TRBD1. The sample comprised peripheral blood. This TCR derives from a woman in her 50s with COVID-19, enrolled during active disease. The CDR3 spells CASSRPGQVYEQYF. The CDR3 DNA reads TGTGCCAGCTCACGACCGGGACAGGTCTACGAGCAGTACTTC.